This T cell receptor (beta chain) was documented in a study of CD8+ T cells in alopecia areata. Study information: Those treated were given oral tofacitinib at 5 to 10 mg twice daily.

CDR1 LGHNA and CDR2 YSLEER come from the germline V gene. Trimming removed 4 bases from V and 7 bases from J; junction bases left unmatched: 5. The CDR3 extends over 14 amino acids. It was cDNA, reverse transcribed from extracted RNA, that served as the sequencing template. Produced via immunoSEQ multiplex PCR; TCRdb's table is partial and in-frame only. The table lists around 130,000 clones, roughly 54% of them singletons. It was from alopecia areata patients that lesional scalp punch biopsies and peripheral blood were collected. Sorting separated CD4+ and CD8+ T cells out of PBMCs. Sample: CD4+ T cells sorted from blood, taken at week 0. The clonotype originates from a human donor with alopecia areata. This sequence joins TRBV4-3 and TRBJ1-2; 11 nucleotides agree with TRBD1. The CDR3 DNA is TGCGCCAGCAGCCCTGGACAGGGGGCTTCTGGCTACACCTTC. Translation gives CASSPGQGASGYTF.